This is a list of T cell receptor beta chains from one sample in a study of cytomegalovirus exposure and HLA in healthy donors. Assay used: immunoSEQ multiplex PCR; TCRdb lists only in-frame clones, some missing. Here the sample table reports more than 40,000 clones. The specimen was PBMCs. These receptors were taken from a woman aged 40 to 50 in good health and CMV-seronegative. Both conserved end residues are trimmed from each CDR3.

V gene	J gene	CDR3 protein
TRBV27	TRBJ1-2	ASSLGTGVYGYT
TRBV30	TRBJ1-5	AWSVVTANQPQH
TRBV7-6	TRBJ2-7	ASSPRGQPSDEQY
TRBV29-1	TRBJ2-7	SVAGQGTYEQY
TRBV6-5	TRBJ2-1	ASSERGGRDEQF
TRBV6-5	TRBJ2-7	ASSYSKGAHEQY
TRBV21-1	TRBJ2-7	ASSKLRQSYEQY
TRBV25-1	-	ASSEWGRSYEQY
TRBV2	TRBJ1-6	ASGGASHNSPLH
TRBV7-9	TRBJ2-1	ASSPPALAGAGEQF
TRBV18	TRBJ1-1	ASSPGTVTEAF
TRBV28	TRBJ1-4	ASGRGWNNEKLF
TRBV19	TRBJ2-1	ASRGSGTFYNEQF
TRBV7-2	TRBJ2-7	ASSNRDSYEQY
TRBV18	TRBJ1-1	ASSPGSRFPNTEAF
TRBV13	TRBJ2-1	ASSRGDNEQF
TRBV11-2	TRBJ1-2	ASSLDRGRGHPRSGYT
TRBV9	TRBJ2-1	ASGETPVPHDNEQF
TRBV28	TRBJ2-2	ASSPGTGYTGELF
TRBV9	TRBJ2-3	AGSGQGSTDTQY
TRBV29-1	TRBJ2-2	SVTQGGGELF
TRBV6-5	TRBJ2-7	ASRPPSTSSYEQY
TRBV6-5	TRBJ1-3	ASSYRGHPGNTIY
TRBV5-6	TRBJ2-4	ASSPVAGAGNIQY
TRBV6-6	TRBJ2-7	ASSYIHEQY
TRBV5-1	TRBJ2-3	ASFREGGRADTQY
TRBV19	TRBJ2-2	ASSIDGYRGGGTGELF
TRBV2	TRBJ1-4	AGNRANNEKLF
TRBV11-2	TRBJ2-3	ASSLPLNADTQY
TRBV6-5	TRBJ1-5	ASSSVEGSWPQH
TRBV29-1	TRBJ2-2	SVGGTILNTGELF
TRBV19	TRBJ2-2	ATATGTTNTGELF
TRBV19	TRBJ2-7	ASSISDRDNEQY